This entry concerns a single T cell receptor (beta chain). The antigen remains undetermined. This entry comes from a study of cytomegalovirus exposure and HLA in healthy donors. General study results and limits: There were some public TCRs occurring in many donors, but most TCR sequences were rare. The study put some 150 TCR beta chains on its list as cytomegalovirus-associated. Reported results showed that the classifier diagnosed cytomegalovirus status with high specificity and sensitivity.

This CDR3 comprises 16 residues. Trimming removed 5 bases at V and 2 bases at J, with 17 bases between. CDR1 and CDR2 (germline): LNHDA, SQIVND (reference sequence). Amplification used 60 Vbeta primers and 13 Jbeta primers. Assay: immunoSEQ multiplex PCR; the TCRdb copy retains only in-frame clones and omits some. This sample yields under 150,000 clones, of which roughly four fifths are seen a single time; under 5.5% belongs to the top ten. The TCR comes from a woman in her 50s in good health and CMV-seronegative. The sequenced sample consisted of PBMCs. The chain has TRBV19 and TRBJ2-3, with D tentatively TRBD1 (6 bases). In DNA, the CDR3 is TGTGCCAGTAGTGGGCCGGGACACCCGACCACAGATACGCAGTATTTT. Protein sequence: CASSGPGHPTTDTQYF.